This T cell receptor (beta chain) was sequenced for a study of TIL therapy for anti-PD-1-resistant metastatic lung cancer. As for the study in general: Patients had a median age of approximately 57 years (range 38-75). Median tumor mutation burden was more than 1.4 mutations per megabase. Study findings and constraints: TIL cultures after expansion showed higher clonality and lower diversity than baseline tumor (median about 6% vs 30%).

Time point described: pre-treatment sample, taken before nivolumab and TIL therapy. Most excised metastases sampled were pleural nodules or supraclavicular lymph nodes. As concerns this clone: Its antigen is unknown.

This was the immunoSEQ v3 assay. Here immunoSEQ multiplex PCR was the method, and the copy in TCRdb shows in-frame clones only, minus some. The sample includes more than 90,000 clones, about three fifths of them seen just once. This CDR3 comprises 18 residues. V shed 0 bases and J 3 bases; nucleotides not matched to a gene: 7. The germline gives CDR1 MDHEN, CDR2 SYDVKM. The sample consisted of tumor tissue, taken at baseline. The clonotype comes from a person between 25 and 79 years old with non-small cell lung cancer. The rearrangement joins TRBV28 to TRBJ2-4; 11 bases map to TRBD1. The CDR3 coding sequence is TGTGCCAGCAGTTTATGGGGGAGCGGGACAGGGGGCAAAAACATTCAGTACTTC. Amino acids: CASSLWGSGTGGKNIQYF.